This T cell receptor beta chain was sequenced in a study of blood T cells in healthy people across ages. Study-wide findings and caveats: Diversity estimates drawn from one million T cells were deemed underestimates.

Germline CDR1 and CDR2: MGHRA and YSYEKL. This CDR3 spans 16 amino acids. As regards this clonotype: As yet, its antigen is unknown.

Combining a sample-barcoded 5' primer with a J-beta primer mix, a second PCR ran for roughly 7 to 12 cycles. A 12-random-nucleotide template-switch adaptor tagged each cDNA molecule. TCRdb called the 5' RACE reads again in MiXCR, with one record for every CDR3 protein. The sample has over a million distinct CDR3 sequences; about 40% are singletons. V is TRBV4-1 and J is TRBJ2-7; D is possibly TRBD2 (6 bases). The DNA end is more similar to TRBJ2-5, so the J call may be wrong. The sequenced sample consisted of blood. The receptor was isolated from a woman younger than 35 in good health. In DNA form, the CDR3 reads TGCGCCAGCAGCCAAGGGGTAGGAGGGATTAAAGAGACCCAGTACTTC. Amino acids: CASSQGVGGIKETQYF.